These T cell receptor beta chains were read from a single sample in a study of blood T cell repertoires in COVID-19. Clones were read by immunoSEQ multiplex PCR, and TCRdb kept only the in-frame ones, dropping some. Altogether 63,000 or so clones are present, about 86% being singletons, with the ten largest covering 9% to 15%. Sequencing input: peripheral blood. Receptors were obtained from a human donor in a cohort sampled during active COVID-19. Each CDR3 is given with its conserved first and last residue. Each record gives: CDR3 DNA, CDR3 protein, D gene, J gene, clone size, V gene. A D gene is named only where the DNA matches it firmly. Size tells how often a clone was seen (once, few, many) or the class of an expanded clone, and some rows leave it out.

TGTGCCAGCAGTTCAACAGGATCCTCCTACGAGCAGTACTTC CASSSTGSSYEQYF NA TRBJ2-7 NA TRBV28
TGTGCCAGCCGGCAATGGGCAGGTAGTTCCTACGAGCAGTACTTC CASRQWAGSSYEQYF NA TRBJ2-7 NA TRBV21-1
TGTGCCAGCAGTTACGAAAAGCCCTCTGGAAACACCATATATTTT CASSYEKPSGNTIYF NA TRBJ1-3 NA TRBV6-6
TGTGCCAGCAGCTCGGGACTAGCGGGCACCTCCTACGAGCAGTACTTC CASSSGLAGTSYEQYF TRBD2 TRBJ2-7 NA TRBV9
TGCGCCAGCAGCCCAACGACAGGCTACGAGCAGTACTTC CASSPTTGYEQYF NA TRBJ2-7 once TRBV4-3
TGTGCCAGCAGTTACTCGACCAGGTCGGGGGGTGGCTACACCTTC CASSYSTRSGGGYTF NA TRBJ1-2 NA TRBV6-5
TGTGCCAGCTGTGTGATAGGAGGCTCACCCCTCCACTTT CASCVIGGSPLHF NA TRBJ1-6 NA TRBV6-6
TGTGCCAGCACCCTACTGGACAGTCCCAATTCACCCCTCCACTTT CASTLLDSPNSPLHF NA TRBJ1-6 NA TRBV9
TGTGCCAGCAGCCCCGGGAGACGACCTAACTATGGCTACACCTTC CASSPGRRPNYGYTF NA TRBJ1-2 NA TRBV7-2
TGTGCCAGCAGCATCGGGACTAGCGGGGATAAAGAGACCCAGTACTTC CASSIGTSGDKETQYF TRBD2 TRBJ2-5 NA TRBV5-4
TGTGCCAGCAGTTACGGGACTAGTCGTCAAGAGACCCAGTACTTC CASSYGTSRQETQYF TRBD2 TRBJ2-5 NA TRBV6-5
TGTGCCAGCAGTTTTGACCCTAGCTCTAGCACAGATACGCAGTATTTT CASSFDPSSSTDTQYF NA TRBJ2-3 NA TRBV27
TGTGCCACCAGTACGGGAAACAATCAGCCCCAGCATTTT CATSTGNNQPQHF NA TRBJ1-5 NA TRBV24-1
TGTGCCCATTCTAGACAGTCCACCTCCTATGGCTACACCTTC CAHSRQSTSYGYTF NA TRBJ1-2 NA TRBV30
TGTGCCAGCAGTTCCGCAGACAGGAGACCTTATGGCTACACCTTC CASSSADRRPYGYTF NA TRBJ1-2 NA TRBV6-5